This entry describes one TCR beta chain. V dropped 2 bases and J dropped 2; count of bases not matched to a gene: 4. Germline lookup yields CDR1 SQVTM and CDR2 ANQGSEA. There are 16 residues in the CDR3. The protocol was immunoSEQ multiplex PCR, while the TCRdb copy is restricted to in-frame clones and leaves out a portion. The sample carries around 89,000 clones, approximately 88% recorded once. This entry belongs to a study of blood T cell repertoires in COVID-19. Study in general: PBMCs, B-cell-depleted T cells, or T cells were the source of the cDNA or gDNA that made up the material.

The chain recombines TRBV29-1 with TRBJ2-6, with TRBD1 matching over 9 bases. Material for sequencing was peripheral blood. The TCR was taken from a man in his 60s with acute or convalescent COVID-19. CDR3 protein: CSVELRQGAGANVLTF. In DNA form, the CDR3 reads TGCAGCGTTGAACTGAGACAGGGGGCTGGGGCCAACGTCCTGACTTTC.